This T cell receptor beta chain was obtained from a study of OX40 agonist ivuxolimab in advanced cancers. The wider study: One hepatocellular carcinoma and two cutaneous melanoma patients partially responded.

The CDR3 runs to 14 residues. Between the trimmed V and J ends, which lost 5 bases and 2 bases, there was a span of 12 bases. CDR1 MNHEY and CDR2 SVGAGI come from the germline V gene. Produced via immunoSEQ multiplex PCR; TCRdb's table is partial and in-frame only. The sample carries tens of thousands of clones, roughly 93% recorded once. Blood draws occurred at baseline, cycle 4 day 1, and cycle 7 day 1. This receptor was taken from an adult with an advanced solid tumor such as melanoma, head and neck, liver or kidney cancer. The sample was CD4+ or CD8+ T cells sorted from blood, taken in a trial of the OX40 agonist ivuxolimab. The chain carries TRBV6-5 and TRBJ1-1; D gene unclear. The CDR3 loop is CASSDKTRNTEAFF. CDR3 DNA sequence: TGTGCCAGCAGTGACAAGACACGCAACACTGAAGCTTTCTTT.